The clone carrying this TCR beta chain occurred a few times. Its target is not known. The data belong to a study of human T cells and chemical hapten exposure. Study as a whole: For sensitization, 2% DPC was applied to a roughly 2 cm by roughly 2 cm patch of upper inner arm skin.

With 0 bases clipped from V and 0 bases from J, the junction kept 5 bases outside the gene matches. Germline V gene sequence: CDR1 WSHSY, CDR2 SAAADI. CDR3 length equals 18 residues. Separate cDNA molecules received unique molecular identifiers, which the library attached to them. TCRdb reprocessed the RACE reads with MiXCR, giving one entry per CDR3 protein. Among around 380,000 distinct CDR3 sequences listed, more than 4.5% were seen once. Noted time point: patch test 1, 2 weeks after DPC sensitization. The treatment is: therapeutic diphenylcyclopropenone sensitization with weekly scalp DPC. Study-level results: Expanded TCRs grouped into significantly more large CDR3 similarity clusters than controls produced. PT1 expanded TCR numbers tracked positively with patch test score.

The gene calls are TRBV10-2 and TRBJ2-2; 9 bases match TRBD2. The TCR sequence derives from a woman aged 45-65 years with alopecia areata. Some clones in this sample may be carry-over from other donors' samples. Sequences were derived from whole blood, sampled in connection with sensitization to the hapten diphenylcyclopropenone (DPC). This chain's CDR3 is CASSESQREATNTGELFF. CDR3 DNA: TGCGCCAGCAGTGAGTCGCAGCGGGAGGCTACGAACACCGGGGAGCTGTTTTTT.